The 9 T cell receptor beta chains in this list originate from one sample, sequenced in a study of cytomegalovirus exposure and HLA in healthy donors. Measured with immunoSEQ multiplex PCR; TCRdb has only the in-frame clones, and not every one. Of tens of thousands of clones in the sample, 85% to 90% were seen once. Sequencing used PBMCs. These receptors were obtained from a woman between 18 and 30 years old in good health and CMV-seropositive.

The chain couples TRBV27 to TRBJ1-1; the D gene is possibly TRBD1 (5 bases). Per germline, CDR1 MNHEY and CDR2 SMNVEV (reference sequence). Trimming removed 2 bases at V and 4 bases at J, with 17 bases between. The CDR3 loop spans 16 amino acids. CDR3 residues: CASSLLGGPGGTEAFF. The CDR3 DNA reads TGTGCCAGCAGTTTACTGGGGGGACCTGGGGGCACTGAAGCTTTCTTT.

The chain has TRBV7-9 and TRBJ1-1; maybe TRBD1 (6 bases). This CDR3 is built from 15 residues. Germline V CDR1 and CDR2: SEHNR, FQNEAQ (reference sequence). V gave up 5 bases and J gave up 1 base, with 14 bases separating them. The CDR3 DNA reads TGTGCCAGCAGCCCTCAGGGGAGCGGGAACACTGAAGCTTTCTTT. Translated, it gives CASSPQGSGNTEAFF.

J is TRBJ2-5 and V is TRBV11-2, with 10 bases lining up with TRBD2. Germline CDR1 and CDR2: SGHAT and FQNNGV. The length of the CDR3 is 16 residues. The V segment lost 2 bases and the J segment 5 bases; nucleotides outside the gene matches: 8. CDR3 sequence: CASSLRLAGVGETQYF. The CDR3 coding sequence is TGTGCCAGCAGCTTAAGGCTAGCGGGGGTCGGGGAGACCCAGTACTTC.

The chain has TRBV2 and TRBJ2-2; 13 nucleotides line up with TRBD2. Germline loops: CDR1 SNHLY, CDR2 FYNNEI. V shed 2 bases, J shed 5 bases, and the junction held 2 bases outside the gene matches. This CDR3 comprises 16 residues. The CDR3 protein is CASSETSGRATGELFF. CDR3 nucleotide sequence: TGTGCCAGCAGTGAAACTAGCGGGAGGGCGACCGGGGAGCTGTTTTTT.

The chain joins TRBV6-5 to TRBJ2-6; D gene ambiguous. CDR1 is MNHEY, CDR2 SVGAGI, per germline. V was trimmed by 6 bases and J by 0 bases, leaving 9 bases between them. The CDR3 totals 15 residues. The CDR3 region is CASSAGVSGANVLTF. CDR3 bases: TGTGCCAGCAGCGCAGGCGTCTCTGGGGCCAACGTCCTGACTTTC.

J is TRBJ2-1 and V is TRBV4-2; 8 bases fit TRBD2. The length of the CDR3 is 15 residues. Germline CDR1 reads LGHNA; CDR2 reads YNFKEQ. J lost 7 bases, V lost 0 bases, and 5 bases had no gene match. CDR3 DNA: TGTGCCAGCAGCCAAGAACCAGCGGGGGATAATGAGCAGTTCTTC. Its protein is CASSQEPAGDNEQFF.

The chain uses TRBV5-1 and TRBJ2-6, with D maybe TRBD1 (5 bases). Per germline, CDR1 SGHRS and CDR2 YFSETQ. Between the trimmed V and J ends, which lost 1 base and 4 bases, there was a span of 9 bases. This CDR3 is built from 15 residues. CDR3 in amino acids: CASSLSGSGANVLTF. In nucleotides, the CDR3 is TGCGCCAGCAGCTTGTCAGGGTCAGGGGCCAACGTCCTGACTTTC.

The chain employs TRBV4-2 and TRBJ2-5; 8 bases are shared with TRBD1. Germline values: CDR1 LGHNA, CDR2 YNFKEQ. The CDR3 is made up of 17 amino acids. Losses at the gene ends were 1 base for V and 5 bases for J; bases not matched to a gene: 12. This CDR3 reads CASSQGDRSFPAETQYF. CDR3 DNA: TGTGCCAGCAGCCAAGGGGACAGGTCGTTCCCGGCGGAGACCCAGTACTTC.

This rearrangement joins TRBV7-8 to TRBJ2-5; 8 bases are shared with TRBD1. Germline CDR1 SGHVS, CDR2 FQNEAQ. This CDR3 is 14 amino acids long. Trimming removed 5 bases from V and 4 bases from J; junction bases left unmatched: 6. CDR3 DNA: TGTGCCAGCAGCGAAACCAGGGGGCCAGAGACCCAGTACTTC. This translates into CASSETRGPETQYF.